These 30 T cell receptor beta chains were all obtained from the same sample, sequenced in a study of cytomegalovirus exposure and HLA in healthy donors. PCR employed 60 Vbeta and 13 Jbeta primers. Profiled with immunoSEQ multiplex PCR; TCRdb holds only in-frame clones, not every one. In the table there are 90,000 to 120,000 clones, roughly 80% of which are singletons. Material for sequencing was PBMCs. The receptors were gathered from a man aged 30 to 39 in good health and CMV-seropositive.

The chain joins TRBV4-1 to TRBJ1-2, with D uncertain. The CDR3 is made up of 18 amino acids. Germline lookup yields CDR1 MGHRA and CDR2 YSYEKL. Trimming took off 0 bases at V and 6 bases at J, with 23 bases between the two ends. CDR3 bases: TGCGCCAGCAGCCAAGATCTCGGGTTTGCTCGCGGTTGGAATGGCTACACCTTC. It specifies CASSQDLGFARGWNGYTF.

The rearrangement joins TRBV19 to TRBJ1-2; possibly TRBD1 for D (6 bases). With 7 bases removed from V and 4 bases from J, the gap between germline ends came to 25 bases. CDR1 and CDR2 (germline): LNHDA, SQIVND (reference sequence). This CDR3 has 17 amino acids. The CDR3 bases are TGTGCCAGTACCTCATCCGACGGCGGGGGCGCGGTCTATGGCTACACCTTC. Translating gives CASTSSDGGGAVYGYTF. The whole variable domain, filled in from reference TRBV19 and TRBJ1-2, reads DGGITQSPKYLFRKEGQNVTLSCEQNLNHDAMYWYRQDPGQGLRLIYYSQIVNDFQKGDIAEGYSVSREKKESFPLTVTSAQKNPTAFYLCASTSSDGGGAVYGYTFGSGTRLTVV.

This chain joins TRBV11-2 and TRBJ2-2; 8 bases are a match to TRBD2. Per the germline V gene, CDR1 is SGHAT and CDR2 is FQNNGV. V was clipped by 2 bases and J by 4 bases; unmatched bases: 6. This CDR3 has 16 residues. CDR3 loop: CASSLRRGGSTGELFF. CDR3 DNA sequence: TGTGCCAGCAGCTTAAGACGGGGGGGTAGCACCGGGGAGCTGTTTTTT.

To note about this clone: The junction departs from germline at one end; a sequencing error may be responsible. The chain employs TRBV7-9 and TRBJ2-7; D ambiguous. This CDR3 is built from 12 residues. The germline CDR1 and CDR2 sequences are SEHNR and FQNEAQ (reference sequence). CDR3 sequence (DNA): TGTTCCAGCAGCTTTATCCAGTACGAGCAGTACTTC. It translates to CSSSFIQYEQYF.

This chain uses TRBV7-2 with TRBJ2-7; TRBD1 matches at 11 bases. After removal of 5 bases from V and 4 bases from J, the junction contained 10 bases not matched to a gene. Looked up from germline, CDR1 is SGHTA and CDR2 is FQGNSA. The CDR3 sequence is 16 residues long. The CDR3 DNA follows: TGTGCCAGCAGCCGAGCCCCGGGACAGGGGGTTTACGAGCAGTACTTC. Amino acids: CASSRAPGQGVYEQYF.

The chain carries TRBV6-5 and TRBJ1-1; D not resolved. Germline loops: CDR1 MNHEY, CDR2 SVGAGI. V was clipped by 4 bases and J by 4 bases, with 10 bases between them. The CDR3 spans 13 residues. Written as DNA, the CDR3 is TGTGCCAGCAGTTTTAAGGAGTTCACTGAAGCTTTCTTT. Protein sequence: CASSFKEFTEAFF.

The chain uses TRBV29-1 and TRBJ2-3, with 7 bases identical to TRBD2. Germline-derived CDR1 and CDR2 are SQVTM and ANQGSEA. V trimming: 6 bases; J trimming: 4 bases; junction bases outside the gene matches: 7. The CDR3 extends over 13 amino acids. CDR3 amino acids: CSVRTSTADTQYF. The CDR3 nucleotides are TGCAGCGTGAGGACTAGTACGGCAGATACGCAGTATTTT.

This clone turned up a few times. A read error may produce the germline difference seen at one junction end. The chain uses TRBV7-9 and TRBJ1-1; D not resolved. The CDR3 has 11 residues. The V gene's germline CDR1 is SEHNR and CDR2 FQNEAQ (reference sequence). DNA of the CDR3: TGTTCCAGCAGCTTAGGGCCAGAAGCTTTCTTT. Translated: CSSSLGPEAFF. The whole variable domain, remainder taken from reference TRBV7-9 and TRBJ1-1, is DTGVSQNPRHKITKRGQNVTFRCDPISEHNRLYWYRQTLGQGPEFLTYFQNEAQLEKSRLLSDRFSAERPKGSFSTLEIQRTEQGDSAMYLCSSSLGPEAFFGQGTRLTVV.

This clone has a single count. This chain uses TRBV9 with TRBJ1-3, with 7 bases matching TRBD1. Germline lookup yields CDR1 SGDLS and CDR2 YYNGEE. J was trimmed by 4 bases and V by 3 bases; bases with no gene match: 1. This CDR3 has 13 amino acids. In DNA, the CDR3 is TGTGCCAGCAGCGCGGGACAGGGAAACACCATATATTTT. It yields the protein CASSAGQGNTIYF. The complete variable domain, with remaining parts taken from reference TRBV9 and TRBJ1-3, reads DSGVTQTPKHLITATGQRVTLRCSPRSGDLSVYWYQQSLDQGLQFLIQYYNGEERAKGNILERFSAQQFPDLHSELNLSSLELGDSALYFCASSAGQGNTIYFGEGSWLTVV.

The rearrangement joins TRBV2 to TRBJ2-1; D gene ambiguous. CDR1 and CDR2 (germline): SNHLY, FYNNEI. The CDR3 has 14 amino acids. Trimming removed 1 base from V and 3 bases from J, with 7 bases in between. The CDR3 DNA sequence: TGTGCCAGCAGTGAAGTAGCAAACTACAATGAGCAGTTCTTC. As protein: CASSEVANYNEQFF. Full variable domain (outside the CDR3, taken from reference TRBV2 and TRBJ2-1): EPEVTQTPSHQVTQMGQEVILRCVPISNHLYFYWYRQILGQKVEFLVSFYNNEISEKSEIFDDQFSVERPDGSNFTLKIRSTKLEDSAMYFCASSEVANYNEQFFGPGTRLTVL.

The CDR3 DNA sequence: TGTGCCAGTAGTTCCACTAGCGGGGGAAAATACGAGCAGTACTTC. Translation gives CASSSTSGGKYEQYF. The genes are TRBV19 and TRBJ2-7, with 11 bases aligning to TRBD2. Trimming removed 5 bases from V and 4 bases from J; junction bases left unmatched: 7. The germline V gene has CDR1 LNHDA and CDR2 SQIVND (reference sequence). CDR3 length: 15 amino acids.

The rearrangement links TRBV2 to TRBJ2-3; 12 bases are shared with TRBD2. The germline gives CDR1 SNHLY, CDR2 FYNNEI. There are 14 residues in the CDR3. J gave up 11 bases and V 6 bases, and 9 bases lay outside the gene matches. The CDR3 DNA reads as TGTGCCAGCAGGAACCCGCCGACTAGCGGGGGGCAGTATTTT. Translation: CASRNPPTSGGQYF.

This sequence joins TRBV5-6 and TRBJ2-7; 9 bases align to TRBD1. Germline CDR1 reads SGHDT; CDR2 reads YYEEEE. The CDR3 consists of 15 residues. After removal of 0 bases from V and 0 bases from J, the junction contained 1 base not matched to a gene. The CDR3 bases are TGTGCCAGCAGCTTGGTGGGACAGGGCTCCTACGAGCAGTACTTC. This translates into CASSLVGQGSYEQYF.

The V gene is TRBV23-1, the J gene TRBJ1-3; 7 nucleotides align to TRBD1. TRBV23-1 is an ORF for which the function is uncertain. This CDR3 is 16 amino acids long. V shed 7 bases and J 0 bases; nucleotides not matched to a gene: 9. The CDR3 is CASMRQGDCSGNTIYF. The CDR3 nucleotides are TGCGCCAGCATGAGACAGGGTGATTGCTCTGGAAACACCATATATTTT.

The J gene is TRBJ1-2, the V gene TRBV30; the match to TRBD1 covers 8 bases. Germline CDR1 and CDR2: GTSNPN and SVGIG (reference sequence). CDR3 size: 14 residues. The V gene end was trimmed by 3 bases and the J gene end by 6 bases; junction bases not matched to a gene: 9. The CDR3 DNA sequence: TGTGCCTGGAGCGGCGGACAGGGTATCGATGGCTACACCTTC. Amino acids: CAWSGGQGIDGYTF.

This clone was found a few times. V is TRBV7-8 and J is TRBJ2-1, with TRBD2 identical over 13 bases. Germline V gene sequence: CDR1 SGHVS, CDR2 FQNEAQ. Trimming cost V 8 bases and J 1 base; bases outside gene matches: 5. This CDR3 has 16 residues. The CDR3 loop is CASLGLAGESYNEQFF. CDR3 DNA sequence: TGTGCCAGCCTAGGACTAGCGGGGGAGTCCTACAATGAGCAGTTCTTC. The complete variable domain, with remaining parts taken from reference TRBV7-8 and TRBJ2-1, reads GAGVSQSPRYKVAKRGQDVALRCDPISGHVSLFWYQQALGQGPEFLTYFQNEAQLDKSGLPSDRFFAERPEGSVSTLKIQRTQQEDSAVYLCASLGLAGESYNEQFFGPGTRLTVL.

CDR3: CASSEWRGEKLFF. CDR3 bases: TGTGCCAGCAGTGAATGGAGGGGTGAAAAACTGTTTTTT. The genes are TRBV2 and TRBJ1-4; TRBD1 is a possible D gene (5 bases). The germline V gene encodes CDR1 SNHLY and CDR2 FYNNEI. The CDR3 extends over 13 amino acids. Trimming removed 2 bases from V and 7 bases from J, with 8 bases in between.

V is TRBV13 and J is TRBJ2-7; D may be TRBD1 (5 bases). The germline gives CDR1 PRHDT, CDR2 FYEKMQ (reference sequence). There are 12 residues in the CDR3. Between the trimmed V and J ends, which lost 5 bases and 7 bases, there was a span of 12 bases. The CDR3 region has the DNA TGTGCCAGCAGCCGTTATCAGGGAGAGCAGTACTTC. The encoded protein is CASSRYQGEQYF.

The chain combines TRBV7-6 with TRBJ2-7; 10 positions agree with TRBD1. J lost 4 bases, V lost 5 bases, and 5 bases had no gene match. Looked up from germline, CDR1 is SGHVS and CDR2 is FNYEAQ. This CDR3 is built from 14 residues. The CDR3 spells CASSPGTGVYEQYF. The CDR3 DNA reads TGTGCCAGCAGCCCCGGGACAGGGGTTTACGAGCAGTACTTC. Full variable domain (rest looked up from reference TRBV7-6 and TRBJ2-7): GAGVSQSPRYKVTKRGQDVALRCDPISGHVSLYWYRQALGQGPEFLTYFNYEAQQDKSGLPNDRFSAERPEGSISTLTIQRTEQRDSAMYRCASSPGTGVYEQYFGPGTRLTVT.

This chain's CDR3 is CANSRGPSGNTIYF. The CDR3, as DNA: TGTGCCAACAGCAGGGGTCCCTCTGGAAACACCATATATTTT. V and J are TRBV6-1 and TRBJ1-3, with a tentative D call TRBD1 (6 bases). V lost 10 bases and J 0 bases, leaving 13 bases between the germline ends. The CDR3 extends over 14 amino acids. CDR1 and CDR2 from the germline V gene are MNHNS and SASEGT.

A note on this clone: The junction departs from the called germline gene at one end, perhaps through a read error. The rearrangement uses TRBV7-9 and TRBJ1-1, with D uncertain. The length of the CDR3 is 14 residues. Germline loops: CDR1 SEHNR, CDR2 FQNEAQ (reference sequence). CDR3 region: CSSSQNGGSTEAFF. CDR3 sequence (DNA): TGTTCCAGCAGCCAGAATGGCGGTAGCACTGAAGCTTTCTTT.

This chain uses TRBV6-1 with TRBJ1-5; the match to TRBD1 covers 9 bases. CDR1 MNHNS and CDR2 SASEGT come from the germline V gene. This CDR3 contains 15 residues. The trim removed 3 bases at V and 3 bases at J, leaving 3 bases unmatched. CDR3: CASSEYRGHNQPQHF. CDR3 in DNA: TGTGCCAGCAGTGAGTACAGGGGGCACAATCAGCCCCAGCATTTT.

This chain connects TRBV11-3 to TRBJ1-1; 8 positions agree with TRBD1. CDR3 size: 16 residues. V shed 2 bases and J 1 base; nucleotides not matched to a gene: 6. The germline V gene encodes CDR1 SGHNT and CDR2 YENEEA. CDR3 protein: CASSLYLGTGNTEAFF. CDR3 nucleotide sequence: TGTGCCAGCAGCTTATACCTGGGGACAGGGAACACTGAAGCTTTCTTT.

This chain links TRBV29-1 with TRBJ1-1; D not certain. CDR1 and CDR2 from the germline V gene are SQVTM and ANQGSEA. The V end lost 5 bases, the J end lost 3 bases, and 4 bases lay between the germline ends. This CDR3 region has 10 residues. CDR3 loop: CSVRDTEAFF. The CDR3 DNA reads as TGCAGCGTTCGGGACACTGAAGCTTTCTTT.

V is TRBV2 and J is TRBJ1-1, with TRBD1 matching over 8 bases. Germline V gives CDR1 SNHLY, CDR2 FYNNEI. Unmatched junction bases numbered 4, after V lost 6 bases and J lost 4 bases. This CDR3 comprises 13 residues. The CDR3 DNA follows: TGTGCCAGCAGAATAACAGGGGGCACTGAAGCTTTCTTT. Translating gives CASRITGGTEAFF.

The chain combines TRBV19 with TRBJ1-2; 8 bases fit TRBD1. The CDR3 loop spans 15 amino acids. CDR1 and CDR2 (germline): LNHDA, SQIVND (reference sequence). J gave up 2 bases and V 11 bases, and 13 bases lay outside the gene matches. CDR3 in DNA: TGTGCCTGCCGGGACAGGCCTTGGGGGAACTATGGCTACACCTTC. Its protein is CACRDRPWGNYGYTF.

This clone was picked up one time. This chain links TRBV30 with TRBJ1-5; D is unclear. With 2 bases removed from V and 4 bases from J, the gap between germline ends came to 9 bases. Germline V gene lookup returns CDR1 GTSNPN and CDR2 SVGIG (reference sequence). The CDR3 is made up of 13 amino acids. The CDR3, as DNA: TGTGCCTGGAGTTCAACAGCTAATCAGCCCCAGCATTTT. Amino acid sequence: CAWSSTANQPQHF.

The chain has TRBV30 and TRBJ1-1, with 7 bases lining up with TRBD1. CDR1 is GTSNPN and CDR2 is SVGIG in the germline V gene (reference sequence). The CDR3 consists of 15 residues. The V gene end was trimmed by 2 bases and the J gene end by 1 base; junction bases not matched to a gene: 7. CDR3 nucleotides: TGTGCCTGGAGTCCCTTCGAGGGGGCGAACACTGAAGCTTTCTTT. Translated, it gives CAWSPFEGANTEAFF.

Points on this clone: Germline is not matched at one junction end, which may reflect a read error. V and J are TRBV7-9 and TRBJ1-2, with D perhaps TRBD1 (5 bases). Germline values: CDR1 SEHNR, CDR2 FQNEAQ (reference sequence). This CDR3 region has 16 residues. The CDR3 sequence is CSSSLGAEQLFYGYTF. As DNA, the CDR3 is TGTTCCAGCAGCTTAGGGGCTGAACAGCTATTCTATGGCTACACCTTC.

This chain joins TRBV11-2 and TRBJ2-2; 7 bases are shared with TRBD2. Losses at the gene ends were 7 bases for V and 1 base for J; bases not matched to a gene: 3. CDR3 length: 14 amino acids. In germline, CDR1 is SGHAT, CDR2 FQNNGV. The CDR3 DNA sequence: TGTGCCAGCAACGGCGGGGGGAACACCGGGGAGCTGTTTTTT. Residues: CASNGGGNTGELFF. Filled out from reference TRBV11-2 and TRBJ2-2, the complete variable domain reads EAGVAQSPRYKIIEKRQSVAFWCNPISGHATLYWYQQILGQGPKLLIQFQNNGVVDDSQLPKDRFSAERLKGVDSTLKIQPAKLEDSAVYLCASNGGGNTGELFFGEGSRLTVL.